Listed below are T cell receptor beta chains from one sample, sequenced in a study of blood T cell repertoires in COVID-19. Sequencing was performed with immunoSEQ multiplex PCR; in TCRdb, only in-frame clones are kept and a portion is missing. This table has 200,000 to 250,000 clones, roughly 88% appearing once. Specimen: PBMCs or T cells enriched from blood (not recorded which). Source of these receptors: a woman aged 25 to 39 who had been exposed to COVID-19. Both conserved end residues are part of each CDR3. D genes are given only for firm matches. Clone size is stated in some rows and not others, as once, few, many or a class when expanded.

size	V	D	J	CDR3	DNA
once	TRBV6-5	-	TRBJ1-1	CATAGGHTEAFF	TGTGCCACCGCCGGGGGGCACACTGAAGCTTTCTTT
-	TRBV11-3	-	TRBJ1-1	CASSWGDTEAFF	TGTGCCAGCAGTTGGGGCGACACTGAAGCTTTCTTT
-	TRBV27	-	TRBJ1-5	CASSLMGRSNQPQHF	TGTGCCAGCAGTTTAATGGGGCGAAGCAATCAGCCCCAGCATTTT
-	TRBV29-1	TRBD2	TRBJ2-1	CSVGLAGEANEQFF	TGCAGCGTCGGACTAGCGGGAGAGGCCAATGAGCAGTTCTTC
-	TRBV2	TRBD1	TRBJ1-1	CASSEGGTGWGFFTEAFF	TGTGCCAGCAGTGAAGGGGGGACAGGGTGGGGATTTTTCACTGAAGCTTTCTTT
-	TRBV7-6	-	TRBJ2-7	CASSSPPGGTRTYEQYF	TGTGCCAGCAGCTCCCCGCCGGGTGGAACCCGCACCTACGAGCAGTACTTC
-	TRBV4-1	-	TRBJ2-1	CASSQDSSNEQFF	TGCGCCAGCAGCCAAGACTCTAGCAATGAGCAGTTCTTC
-	TRBV20-1	TRBD2	TRBJ2-1	CSASSAQRGDNEQFF	TGCAGTGCTAGTAGTGCCCAGCGGGGGGACAATGAGCAGTTCTTC
-	TRBV28	TRBD2	TRBJ2-4	CASRAGLAEVKNIQYF	TGTGCCAGCAGAGCGGGACTAGCGGAGGTCAAAAACATTCAGTACTTC
-	TRBV29-1	-	TRBJ2-7	CSVGAGNEQYF	TGCAGCGTGGGCGCGGGAAACGAGCAGTACTTC
-	TRBV10-3	TRBD2	TRBJ2-5	CAISEGTTDQETQYF	TGTGCCATCAGTGAGGGGACTACGGACCAAGAGACCCAGTACTTC
-	TRBV19	TRBD2	TRBJ2-7	CASSIGTNAYEQYF	TGTGCCAGTAGTATTGGGACTAATGCCTACGAGCAGTACTTC
-	TRBV10-3	TRBD2	TRBJ2-3	CAISGTSGSPSTDTQYF	TGTGCCATCAGTGGGACTAGCGGCTCGCCTAGCACAGATACGCAGTATTTT